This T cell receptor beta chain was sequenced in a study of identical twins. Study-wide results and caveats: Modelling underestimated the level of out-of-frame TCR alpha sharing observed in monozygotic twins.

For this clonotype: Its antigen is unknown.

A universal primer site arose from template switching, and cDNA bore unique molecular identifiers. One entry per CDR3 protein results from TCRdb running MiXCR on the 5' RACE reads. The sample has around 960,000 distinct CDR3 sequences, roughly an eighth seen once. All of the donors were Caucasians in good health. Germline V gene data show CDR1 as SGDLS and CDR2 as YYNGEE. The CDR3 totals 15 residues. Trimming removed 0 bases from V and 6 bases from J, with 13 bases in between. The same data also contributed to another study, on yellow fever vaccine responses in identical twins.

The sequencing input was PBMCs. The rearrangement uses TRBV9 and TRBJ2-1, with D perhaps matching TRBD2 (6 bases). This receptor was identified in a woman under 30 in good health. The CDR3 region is CASSVGSFGGNEQFF. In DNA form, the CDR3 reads TGTGCCAGCAGCGTAGGCTCCTTCGGGGGCAATGAGCAGTTCTTC.